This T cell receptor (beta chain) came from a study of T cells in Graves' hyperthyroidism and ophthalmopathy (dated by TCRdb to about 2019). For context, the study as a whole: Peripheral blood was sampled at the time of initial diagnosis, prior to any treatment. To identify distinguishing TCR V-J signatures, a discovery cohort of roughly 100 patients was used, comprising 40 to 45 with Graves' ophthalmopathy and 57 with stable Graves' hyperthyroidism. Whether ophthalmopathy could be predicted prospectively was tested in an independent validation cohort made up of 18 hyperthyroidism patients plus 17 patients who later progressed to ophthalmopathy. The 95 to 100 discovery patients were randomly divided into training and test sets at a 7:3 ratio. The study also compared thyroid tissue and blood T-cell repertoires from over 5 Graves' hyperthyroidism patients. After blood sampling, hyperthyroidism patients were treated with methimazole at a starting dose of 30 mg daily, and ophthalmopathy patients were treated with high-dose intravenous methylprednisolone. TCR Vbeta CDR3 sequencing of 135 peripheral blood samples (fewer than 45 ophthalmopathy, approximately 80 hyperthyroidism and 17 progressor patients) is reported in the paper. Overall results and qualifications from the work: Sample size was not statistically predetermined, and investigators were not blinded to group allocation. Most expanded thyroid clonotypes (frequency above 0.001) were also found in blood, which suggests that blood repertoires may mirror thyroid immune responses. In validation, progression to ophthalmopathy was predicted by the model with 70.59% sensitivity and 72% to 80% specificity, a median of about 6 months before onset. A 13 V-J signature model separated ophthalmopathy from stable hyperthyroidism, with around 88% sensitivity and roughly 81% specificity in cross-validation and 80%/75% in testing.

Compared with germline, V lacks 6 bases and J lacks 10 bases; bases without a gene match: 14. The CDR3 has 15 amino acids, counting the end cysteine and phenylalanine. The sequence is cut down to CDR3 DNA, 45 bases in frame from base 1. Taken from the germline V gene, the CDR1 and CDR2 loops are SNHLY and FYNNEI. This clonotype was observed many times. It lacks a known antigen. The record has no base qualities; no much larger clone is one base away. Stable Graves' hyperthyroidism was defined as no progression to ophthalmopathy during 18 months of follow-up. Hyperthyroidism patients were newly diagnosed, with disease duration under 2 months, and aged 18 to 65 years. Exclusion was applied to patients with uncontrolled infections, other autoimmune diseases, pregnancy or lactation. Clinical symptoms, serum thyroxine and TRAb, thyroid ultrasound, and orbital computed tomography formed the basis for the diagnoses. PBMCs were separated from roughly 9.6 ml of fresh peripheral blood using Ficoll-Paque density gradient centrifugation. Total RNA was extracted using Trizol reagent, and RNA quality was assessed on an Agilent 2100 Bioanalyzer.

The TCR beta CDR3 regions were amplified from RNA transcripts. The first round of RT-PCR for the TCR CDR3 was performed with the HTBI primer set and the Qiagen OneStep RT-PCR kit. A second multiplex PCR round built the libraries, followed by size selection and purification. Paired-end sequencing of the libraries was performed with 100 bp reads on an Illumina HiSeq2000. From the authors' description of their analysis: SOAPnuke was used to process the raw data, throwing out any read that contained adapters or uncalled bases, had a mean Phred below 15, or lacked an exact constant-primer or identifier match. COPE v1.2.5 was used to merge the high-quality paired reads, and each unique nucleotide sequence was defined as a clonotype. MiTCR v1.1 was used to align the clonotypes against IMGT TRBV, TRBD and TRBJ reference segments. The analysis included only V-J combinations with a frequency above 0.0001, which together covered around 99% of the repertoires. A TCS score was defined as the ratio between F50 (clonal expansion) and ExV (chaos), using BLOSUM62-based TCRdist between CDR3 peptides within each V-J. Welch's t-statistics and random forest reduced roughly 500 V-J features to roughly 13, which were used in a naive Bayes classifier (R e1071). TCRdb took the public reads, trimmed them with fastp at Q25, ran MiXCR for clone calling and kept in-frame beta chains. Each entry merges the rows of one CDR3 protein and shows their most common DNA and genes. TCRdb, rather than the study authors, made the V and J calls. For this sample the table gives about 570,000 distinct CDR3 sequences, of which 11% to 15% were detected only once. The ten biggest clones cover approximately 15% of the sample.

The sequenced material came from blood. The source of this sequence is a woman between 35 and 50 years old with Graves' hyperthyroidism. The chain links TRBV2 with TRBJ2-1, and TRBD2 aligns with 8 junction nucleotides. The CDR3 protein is CASRPTSGTPGEQFF. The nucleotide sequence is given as TGTGCCAGCAGACCAACTAGCGGTACGCCTGGAGAGCAGTTCTTC.